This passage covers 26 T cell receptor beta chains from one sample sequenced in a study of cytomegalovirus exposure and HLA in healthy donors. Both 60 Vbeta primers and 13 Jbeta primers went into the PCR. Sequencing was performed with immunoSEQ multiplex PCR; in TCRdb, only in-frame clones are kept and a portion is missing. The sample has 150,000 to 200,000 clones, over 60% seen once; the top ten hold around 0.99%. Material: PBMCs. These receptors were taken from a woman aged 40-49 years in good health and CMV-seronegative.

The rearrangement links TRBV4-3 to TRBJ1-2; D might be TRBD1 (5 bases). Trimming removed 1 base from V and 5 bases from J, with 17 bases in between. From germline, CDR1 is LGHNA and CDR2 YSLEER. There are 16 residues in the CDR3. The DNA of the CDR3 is TGCGCCAGCAGCCAAGGTCGGCAGGGCTCTATTTATGGCTACACCTTC. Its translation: CASSQGRQGSIYGYTF.

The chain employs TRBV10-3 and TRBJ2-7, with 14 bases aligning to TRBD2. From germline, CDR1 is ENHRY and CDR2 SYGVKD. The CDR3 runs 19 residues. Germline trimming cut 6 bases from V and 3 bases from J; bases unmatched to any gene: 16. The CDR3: CAISISSGTSGSWDYEQYF. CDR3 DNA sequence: TGTGCCATCAGCATAAGCTCCGGGACTAGCGGGAGTTGGGACTACGAGCAGTACTTC.

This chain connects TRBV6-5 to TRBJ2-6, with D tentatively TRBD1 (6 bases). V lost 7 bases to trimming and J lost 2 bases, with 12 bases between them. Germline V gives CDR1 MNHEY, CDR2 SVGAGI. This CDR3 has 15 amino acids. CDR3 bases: TGTGCCAGCACCCAAACAGGGACTGGGGCCAACGTCCTGACTTTC. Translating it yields CASTQTGTGANVLTF.

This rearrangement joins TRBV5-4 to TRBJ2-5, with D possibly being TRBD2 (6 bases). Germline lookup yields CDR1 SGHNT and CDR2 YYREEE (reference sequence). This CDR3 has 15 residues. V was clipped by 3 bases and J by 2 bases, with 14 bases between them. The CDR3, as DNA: TGTGCCAGCAGCTCGGGACTCCCAGTACAAGAGACCCAGTACTTC. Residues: CASSSGLPVQETQYF.

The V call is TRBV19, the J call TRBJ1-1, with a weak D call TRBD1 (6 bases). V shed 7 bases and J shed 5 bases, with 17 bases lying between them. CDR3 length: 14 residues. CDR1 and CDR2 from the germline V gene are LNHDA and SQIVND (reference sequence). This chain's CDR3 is CASNPQGLGTEAFF. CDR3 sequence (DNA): TGTGCCAGTAATCCACAGGGTTTGGGGACTGAAGCTTTCTTT.

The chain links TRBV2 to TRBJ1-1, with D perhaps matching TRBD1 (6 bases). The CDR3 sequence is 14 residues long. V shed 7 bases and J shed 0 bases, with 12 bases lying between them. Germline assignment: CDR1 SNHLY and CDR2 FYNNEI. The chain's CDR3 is CASKGDGLNTEAFF. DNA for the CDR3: TGTGCCAGCAAGGGGGACGGACTGAACACTGAAGCTTTCTTT. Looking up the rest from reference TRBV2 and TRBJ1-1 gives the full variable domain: EPEVTQTPSHQVTQMGQEVILRCVPISNHLYFYWYRQILGQKVEFLVSFYNNEISEKSEIFDDQFSVERPDGSNFTLKIRSTKLEDSAMYFCASKGDGLNTEAFFGQGTRLTVV.

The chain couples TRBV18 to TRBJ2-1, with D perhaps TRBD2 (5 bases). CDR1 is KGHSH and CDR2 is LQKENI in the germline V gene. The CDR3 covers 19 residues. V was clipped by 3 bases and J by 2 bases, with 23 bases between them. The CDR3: CASSPGRMRVPSPYNEQFF. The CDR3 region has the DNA TGTGCCAGCTCACCCGGCAGAATGAGGGTGCCGAGCCCCTACAATGAGCAGTTCTTC.

For the CDR3, the DNA is TGCGCCAGCAGGGGGCCCGGCGACACTGAAGCTTTCTTT. Translated: CASRGPGDTEAFF. The chain recombines TRBV5-1 with TRBJ1-1, with D possibly matching TRBD1 (5 bases). Trimming pared 5 bases from V and 3 bases from J, leaving 11 bases between. The CDR3 runs to 13 residues. Per the germline V gene, CDR1 is SGHRS and CDR2 is YFSETQ.

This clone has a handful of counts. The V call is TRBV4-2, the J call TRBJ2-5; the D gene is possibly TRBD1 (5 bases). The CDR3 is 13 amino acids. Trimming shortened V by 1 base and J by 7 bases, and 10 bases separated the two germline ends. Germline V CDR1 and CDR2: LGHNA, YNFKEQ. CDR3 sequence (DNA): TGTGCCAGCAGCCAAGGCAGGGAAGGGACCCAGTACTTC. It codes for CASSQGREGTQYF.

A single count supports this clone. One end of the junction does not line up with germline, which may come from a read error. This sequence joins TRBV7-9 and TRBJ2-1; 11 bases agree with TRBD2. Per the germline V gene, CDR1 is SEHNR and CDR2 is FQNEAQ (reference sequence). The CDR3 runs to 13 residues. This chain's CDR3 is CSSSLLAGELPFF. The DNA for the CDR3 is TGTTCCAGCAGCTTACTAGCGGGAGAGCTCCCGTTCTTC.

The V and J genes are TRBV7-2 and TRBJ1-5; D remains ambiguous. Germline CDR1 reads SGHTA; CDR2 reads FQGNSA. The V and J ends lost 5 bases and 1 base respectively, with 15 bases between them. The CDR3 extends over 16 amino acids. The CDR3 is CASSLTAVRSNQPQHF. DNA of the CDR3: TGTGCCAGCAGCCTCACGGCGGTTAGGAGCAATCAGCCCCAGCATTTT. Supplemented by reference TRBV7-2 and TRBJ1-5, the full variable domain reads GAGVSQSPSNKVTEKGKDVELRCDPISGHTALYWYRQSLGQGLEFLIYFQGNSAPDKSGLPSDRFSAERTGGSVSTLTIQRTQQEDSAVYLCASSLTAVRSNQPQHFGDGTRLSIL.

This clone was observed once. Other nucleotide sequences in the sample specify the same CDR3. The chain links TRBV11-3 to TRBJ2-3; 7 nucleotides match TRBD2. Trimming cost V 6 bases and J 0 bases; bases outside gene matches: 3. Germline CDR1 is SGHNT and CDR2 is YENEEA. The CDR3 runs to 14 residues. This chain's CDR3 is CASSWTRSTDTQYF. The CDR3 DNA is TGTGCCAGCAGTTGGACTAGGAGCACAGATACGCAGTATTTT.

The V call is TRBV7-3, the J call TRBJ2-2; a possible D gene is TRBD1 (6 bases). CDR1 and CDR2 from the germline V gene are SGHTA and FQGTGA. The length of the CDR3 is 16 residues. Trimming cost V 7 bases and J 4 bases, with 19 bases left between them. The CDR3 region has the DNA TGTGCCAGCACCGCCGGCGGACAGCCGGTCACCGGGGAGCTGTTTTTT. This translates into CASTAGGQPVTGELFF.

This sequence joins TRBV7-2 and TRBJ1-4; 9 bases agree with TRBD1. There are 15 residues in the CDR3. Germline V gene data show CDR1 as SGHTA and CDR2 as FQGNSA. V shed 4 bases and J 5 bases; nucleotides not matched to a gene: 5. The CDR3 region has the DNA TGTGCCAGCAGCTCAAGGACAGGGGCGAATGAAAAACTGTTTTTT. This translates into CASSSRTGANEKLFF.

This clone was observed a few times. CDR3 in DNA: TGTGCCAGCAGTGAAGAGGGACTTTCATCAGAGACCCAGTACTTC. Amino acids: CASSEEGLSSETQYF. The genes are TRBV2 and TRBJ2-5; a possible D gene is TRBD2 (6 bases). V lost 1 base to trimming and J lost 4 bases, with 13 bases between them. Germline V gives CDR1 SNHLY, CDR2 FYNNEI. The CDR3 totals 15 residues.

The DNA for the CDR3 is TGTGCTAGTGGTCTTACGACCCTTACTAGCGAGATCTCCTACGAGCAGTACTTC. Translated: CASGLTTLTSEISYEQYF. The chain employs TRBV12-5 and TRBJ2-7, with 7 nucleotides matching TRBD2. Unmatched junction bases numbered 16, after V lost 5 bases and J lost 0 bases. Germline loops: CDR1 LGHNT, CDR2 FRNRAP. This CDR3 is built from 18 residues.

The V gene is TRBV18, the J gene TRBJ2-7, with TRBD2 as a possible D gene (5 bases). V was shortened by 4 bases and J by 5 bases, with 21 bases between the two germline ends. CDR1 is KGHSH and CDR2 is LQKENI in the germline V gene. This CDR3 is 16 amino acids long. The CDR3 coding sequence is TGTGCCAGCTCACGACCCCCGGGGAACCAGGATCACGAGCAGTACTTC. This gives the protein CASSRPPGNQDHEQYF. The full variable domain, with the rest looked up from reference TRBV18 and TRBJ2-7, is NAGVMQNPRHLVRRRGQEARLRCSPMKGHSHVYWYRQLPEEGLKFMVYLQKENIIDESGMPKERFSAEFPKEGPSILRIQQVVRGDSAAYFCASSRPPGNQDHEQYFGPGTRLTVT.

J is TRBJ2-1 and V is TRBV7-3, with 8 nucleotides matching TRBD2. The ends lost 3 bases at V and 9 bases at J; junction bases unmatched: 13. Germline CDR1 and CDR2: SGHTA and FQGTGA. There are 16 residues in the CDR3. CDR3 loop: CASSLLAGPAPIEQFF. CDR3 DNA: TGTGCCAGCAGCTTGTTAGCGGGGCCGGCGCCAATTGAGCAGTTCTTC.

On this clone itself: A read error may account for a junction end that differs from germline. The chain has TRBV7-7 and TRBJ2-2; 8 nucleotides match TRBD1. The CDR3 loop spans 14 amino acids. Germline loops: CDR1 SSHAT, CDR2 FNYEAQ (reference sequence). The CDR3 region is CASSSQGATGELFF. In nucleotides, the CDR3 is TGTGCTAGCAGCTCGCAGGGGGCCACCGGGGAGCTGTTTTTT. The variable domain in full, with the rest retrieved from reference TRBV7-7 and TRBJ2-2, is GAGVSQSPRYKVTKRGQDVTLRCDPISSHATLYWYQQALGQGPEFLTYFNYEAQPDKSGLPSDRFSAERPEGSISTLTIQRTEQRDSAMYRCASSSQGATGELFFGEGSRLTVL.

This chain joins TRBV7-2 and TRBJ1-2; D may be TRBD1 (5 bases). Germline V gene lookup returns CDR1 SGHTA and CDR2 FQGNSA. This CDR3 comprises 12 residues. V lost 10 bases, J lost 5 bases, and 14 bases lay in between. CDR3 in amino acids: CANSQGSYGYTF. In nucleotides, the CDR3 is TGTGCCAATTCCCAGGGTTCTTATGGCTACACCTTC.

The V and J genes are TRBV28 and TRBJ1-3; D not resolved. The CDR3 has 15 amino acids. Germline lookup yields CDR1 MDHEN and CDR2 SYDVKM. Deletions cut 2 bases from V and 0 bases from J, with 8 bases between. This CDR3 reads CASSLSPNSGNTIYF. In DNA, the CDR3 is TGTGCCAGCAGTTTAAGCCCGAACTCTGGAAACACCATATATTTT.

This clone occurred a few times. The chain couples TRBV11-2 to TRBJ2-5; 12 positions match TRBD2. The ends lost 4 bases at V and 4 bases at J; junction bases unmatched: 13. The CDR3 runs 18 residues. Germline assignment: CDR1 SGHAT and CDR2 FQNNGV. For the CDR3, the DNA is TGTGCCAGCAGCTCCCGGTTGTCGACTAGCGGGAGAGGAGAGACCCAGTACTTC. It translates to CASSSRLSTSGRGETQYF. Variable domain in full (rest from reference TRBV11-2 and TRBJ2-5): EAGVAQSPRYKIIEKRQSVAFWCNPISGHATLYWYQQILGQGPKLLIQFQNNGVVDDSQLPKDRFSAERLKGVDSTLKIQPAKLEDSAVYLCASSSRLSTSGRGETQYFGPGTRLLVL.

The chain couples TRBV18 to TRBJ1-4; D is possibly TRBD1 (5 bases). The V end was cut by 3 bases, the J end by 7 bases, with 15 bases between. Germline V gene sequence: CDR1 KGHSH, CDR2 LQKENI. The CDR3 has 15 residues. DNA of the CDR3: TGTGCCAGCTCACCTTACGGGACTTTGGGTGAAAAACTGTTTTTT. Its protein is CASSPYGTLGEKLFF.

In nucleotides, the CDR3 is TGTGCCATCAGCGGAAGGACAGACACTGAAGCTTTCTTT. It codes for CAISGRTDTEAFF. V gene TRBV10-3 combines with J gene TRBJ1-1; a weak D match, TRBD1 (6 bases). The germline V gene encodes CDR1 ENHRY and CDR2 SYGVKD. V lost 6 bases and J 3 bases, leaving 11 bases between the germline ends. The CDR3 length is 13 residues.

The CDR3 is CASSYGGSVNEQFF. The CDR3 region has the DNA TGTGCCAGCAGCTACGGGGGTTCCGTTAATGAGCAGTTCTTC. The chain combines TRBV7-2 with TRBJ2-1, with D perhaps TRBD2 (6 bases). Germline CDR1 and CDR2: SGHTA and FQGNSA. CDR3 length: 14 amino acids. The V end lost 4 bases, the J end lost 7 bases, and 14 bases lay between the germline ends.

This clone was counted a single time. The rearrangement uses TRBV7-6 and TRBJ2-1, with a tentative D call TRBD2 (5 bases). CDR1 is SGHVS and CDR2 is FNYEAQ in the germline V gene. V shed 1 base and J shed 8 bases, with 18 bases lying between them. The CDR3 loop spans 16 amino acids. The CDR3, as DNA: TGTGCCAGCAGCTTAGTAACCTTACCCGGGGTGGATGAGCAGTTCTTC. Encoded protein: CASSLVTLPGVDEQFF.